This T cell receptor (beta chain) came from a study of blood T cell repertoires in COVID-19 (dated by TCRdb to about 2020). For context, the study as a whole: The collaborator samples originated in the United States, Italy and Spain and spanned the acute and convalescent phases of COVID-19. The material from the prospective study consisted of cDNA or gDNA derived from T cells, B-cell-depleted T cells, or PBMCs. Where HLA class I and class II types were available, the types were taken from metadata supplied by the sample provider, not from assay-based typing. The repertoires were released in a freely available public database meant as a resource for research on the immune response to SARS-CoV-2. Sample metadata almost always included a de-identified subject ID, COVID-19 status, age in years and sex. Samples were obtained from the ongoing ImmuneRACE study (first 160 participants) and from some 1,200 subjects provided by 6 global collaborators. The dataset comprised deeply sampled blood TCRbeta repertoires from subjects exposed to, actively infected with, or recovered from COVID-19. Results the study describes overall, beyond this receptor: How much clinical and demographic metadata was included differed by source and by participant, and the metadata was provided uncurated.

On this clone itself: Its cognate antigen has yet to be identified. No base quality values were provided; no much bigger clone lies one nucleotide off.

Each collaborating institution followed its own protocols to collect whole blood in K2EDTA tubes. For TCRbeta analysis, collaborator samples were shipped as frozen whole blood, as isolated PBMCs, or as DNA extracted from either sample type. The immunoSEQ Assay, a bias-controlled multiplex PCR, was used to amplify TCRbeta CDR3 regions from genomic DNA. Per the source publication's procedure: The number of nucleated cells in each sample was estimated by amplification of reference gene primers within the assay. To quantify the absolute abundance of each unique TCRbeta CDR3 rearrangement, sequence reads were collapsed and filtered. For each sample, productive Simpson clonality was calculated by taking the square root of Simpson's diversity index across productive rearrangements. The table comes from immuneACCESS by way of TCRdb, which keeps in-frame sequences with V and J called. Part of the clones is missing from these tables; in studies checked, under half for an unresolved V gene and the rest for unknown reasons. V and J calls and clone size are copied from that table; D and trimming were computed from the DNA. Across this sample there are roughly 260,000 clones, with 80% to 90% seen only once. The top ten clones comprise 2.3% of the sample.

The TCR comes from a woman between 50 and 59 years old with acute or convalescent COVID-19. Sequenced: peripheral blood.

The CDR3 loop reads CASSHRDWRDTQYF. Here is the DNA: TGTGCCAGCAGCCATCGGGACTGGAGAGATACGCAGTATTTT. The chain is assembled from TRBV3-1 (or the pseudogene TRBV3-2) and TRBJ2-3; TRBD2 is perhaps the D gene, given 6 matching bases. Including the terminal cysteine and phenylalanine, the CDR3 comprises 14 residues. CDR3 DNA only is kept here, 42 bases in frame from base 1. V and J lose 3 bases and 5 bases, and a span of 12 bases separates them. Per the germline V gene (reference sequence), LGHDT is the CDR1 and YNNKEL is the CDR2.